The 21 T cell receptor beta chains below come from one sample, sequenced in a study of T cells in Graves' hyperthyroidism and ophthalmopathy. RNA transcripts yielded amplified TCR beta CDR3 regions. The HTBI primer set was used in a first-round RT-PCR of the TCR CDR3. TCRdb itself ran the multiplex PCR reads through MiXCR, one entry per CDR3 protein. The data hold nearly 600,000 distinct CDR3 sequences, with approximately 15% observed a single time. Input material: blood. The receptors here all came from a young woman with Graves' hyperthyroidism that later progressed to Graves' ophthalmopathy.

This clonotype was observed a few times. CDR3 sequence reads: CASILNSGYTGELFF. CDR3 sequence (DNA): TGTGCCAGCATTCTAAATAGCGGTTACACCGGGGAGCTGTTTTTT. The rearrangement joins TRBV7-2 to TRBJ2-2; possible D gene TRBD2, 6 bases. CDR3 size: 15 residues. The germline CDR1 and CDR2 sequences are SGHTA and FQGNSA. V dropped 7 bases and J dropped 3 bases, with 15 bases sitting between them.

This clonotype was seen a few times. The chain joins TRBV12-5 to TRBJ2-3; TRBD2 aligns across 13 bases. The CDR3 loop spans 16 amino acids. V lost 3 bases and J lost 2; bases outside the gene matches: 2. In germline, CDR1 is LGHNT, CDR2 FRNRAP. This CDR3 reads CASGFGLAGVTDTQYF. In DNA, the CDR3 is TGTGCTAGTGGTTTCGGACTAGCGGGAGTCACAGATACGCAGTATTTT.

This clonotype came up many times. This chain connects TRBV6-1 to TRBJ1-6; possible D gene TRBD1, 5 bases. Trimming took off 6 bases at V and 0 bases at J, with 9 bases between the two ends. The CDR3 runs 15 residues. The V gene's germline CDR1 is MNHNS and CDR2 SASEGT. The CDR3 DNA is TGTGCCAGCAGGCCAGACAGCTCCTATAATTCACCCCTCCACTTT. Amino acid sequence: CASRPDSSYNSPLHF.

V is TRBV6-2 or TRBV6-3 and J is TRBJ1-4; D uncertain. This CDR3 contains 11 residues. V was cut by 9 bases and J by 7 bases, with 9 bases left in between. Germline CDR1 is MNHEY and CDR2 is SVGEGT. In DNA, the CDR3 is TGTGCCAGACCTGGGCTTGAAAAACTGTTTTTT. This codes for CARPGLEKLFF.

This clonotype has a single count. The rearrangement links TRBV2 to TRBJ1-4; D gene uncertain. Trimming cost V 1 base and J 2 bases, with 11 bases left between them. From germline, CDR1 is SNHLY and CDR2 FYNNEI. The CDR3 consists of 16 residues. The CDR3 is CASSEGLFHTNEKLFF. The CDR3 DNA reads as TGTGCCAGCAGTGAAGGGCTTTTTCATACTAATGAAAAACTGTTTTTT.

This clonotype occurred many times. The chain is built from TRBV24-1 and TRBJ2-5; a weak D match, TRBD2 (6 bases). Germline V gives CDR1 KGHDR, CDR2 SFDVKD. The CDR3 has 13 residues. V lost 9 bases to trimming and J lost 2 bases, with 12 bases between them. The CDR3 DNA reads TGTGCCACCCAACGGGAGCGGCAAGAGACCCAGTACTTC. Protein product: CATQRERQETQYF.

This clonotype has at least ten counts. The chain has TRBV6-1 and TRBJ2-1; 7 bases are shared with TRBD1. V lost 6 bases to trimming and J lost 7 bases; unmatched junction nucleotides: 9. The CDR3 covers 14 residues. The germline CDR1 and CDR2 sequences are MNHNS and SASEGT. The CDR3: CASSRTGVMNEQFF. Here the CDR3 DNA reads TGTGCCAGCAGCAGGACAGGCGTGATGAATGAGCAGTTCTTC.

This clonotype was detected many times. The CDR3 is CASRSSGYTEAFF. DNA for the CDR3: TGTGCCAGCAGAAGCTCCGGGTACACTGAAGCTTTCTTT. V is TRBV6-2 or TRBV6-3 and J is TRBJ1-1; D gene uncertain. Germline lookup yields CDR1 MNHEY and CDR2 SVGEGT. The CDR3 is 13 residues long. V lost 6 bases and J lost 3, with 11 bases in between.

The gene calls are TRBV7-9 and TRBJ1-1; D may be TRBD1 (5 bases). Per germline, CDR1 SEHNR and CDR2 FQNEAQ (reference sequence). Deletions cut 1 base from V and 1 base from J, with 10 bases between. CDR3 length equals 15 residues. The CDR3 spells CASSLVGRRNTEAFF. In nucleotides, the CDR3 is TGTGCCAGCAGCTTAGTGGGACGGAGGAACACTGAAGCTTTCTTT.

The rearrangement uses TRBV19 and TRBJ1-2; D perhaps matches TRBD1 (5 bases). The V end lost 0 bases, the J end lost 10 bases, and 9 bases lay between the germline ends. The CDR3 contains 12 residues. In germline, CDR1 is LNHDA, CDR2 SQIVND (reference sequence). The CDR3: CASSIDGDDYTF. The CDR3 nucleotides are TGTGCCAGTAGTATAGATGGGGACGACTACACCTTC.

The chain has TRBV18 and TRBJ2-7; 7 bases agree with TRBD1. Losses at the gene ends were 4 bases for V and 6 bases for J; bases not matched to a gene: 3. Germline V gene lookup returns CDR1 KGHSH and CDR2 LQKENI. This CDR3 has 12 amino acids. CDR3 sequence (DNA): TGTGCCAGCTCACAAGACAGGGTCGAGCAGTACTTC. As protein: CASSQDRVEQYF.

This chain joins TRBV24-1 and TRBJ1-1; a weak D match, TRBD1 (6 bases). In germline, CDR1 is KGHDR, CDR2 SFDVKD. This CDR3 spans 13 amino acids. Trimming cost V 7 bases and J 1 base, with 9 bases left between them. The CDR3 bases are TGTGCCACCAGCGCGACAGGGAACACTGAAGCTTTCTTT. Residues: CATSATGNTEAFF.

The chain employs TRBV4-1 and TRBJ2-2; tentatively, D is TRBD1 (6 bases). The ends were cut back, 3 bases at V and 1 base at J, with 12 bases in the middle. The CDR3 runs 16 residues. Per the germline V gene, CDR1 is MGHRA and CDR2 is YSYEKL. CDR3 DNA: TGCGCCAGCAGCCACCCCAGGGGACAGAACACCGGGGAGCTGTTTTTT. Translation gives CASSHPRGQNTGELFF.

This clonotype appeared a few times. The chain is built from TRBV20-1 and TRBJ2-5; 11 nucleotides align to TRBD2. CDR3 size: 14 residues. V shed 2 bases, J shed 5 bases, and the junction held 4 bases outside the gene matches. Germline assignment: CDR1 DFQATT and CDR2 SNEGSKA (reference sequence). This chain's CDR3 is CSARLAGGRETQYF. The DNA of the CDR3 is TGCAGTGCTAGACTAGCGGGAGGCCGGGAGACCCAGTACTTC.

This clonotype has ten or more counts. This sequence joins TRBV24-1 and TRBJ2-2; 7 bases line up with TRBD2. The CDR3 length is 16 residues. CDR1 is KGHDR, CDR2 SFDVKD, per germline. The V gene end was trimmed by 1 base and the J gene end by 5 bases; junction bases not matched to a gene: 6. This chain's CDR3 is CATSDLEAGLTGELFF. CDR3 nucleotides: TGTGCCACCAGTGATTTAGAAGCGGGGCTAACCGGGGAGCTGTTTTTT.

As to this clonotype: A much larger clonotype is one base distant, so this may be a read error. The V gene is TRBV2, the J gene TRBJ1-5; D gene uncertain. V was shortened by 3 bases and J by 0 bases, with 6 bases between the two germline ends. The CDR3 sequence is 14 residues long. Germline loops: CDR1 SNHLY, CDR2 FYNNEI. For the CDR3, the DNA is TGTGCCAGCAGTGAGAGGGTTAGCAATCAGCCCCAGCATTTT. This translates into CASSERVSNQPQHF.

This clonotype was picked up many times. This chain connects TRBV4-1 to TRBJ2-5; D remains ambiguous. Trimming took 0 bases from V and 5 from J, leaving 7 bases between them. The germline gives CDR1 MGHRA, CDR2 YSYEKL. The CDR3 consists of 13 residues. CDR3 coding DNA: TGCGCCAGCAGCCAAGATGTGAGGGAGACCCAGTACTTC. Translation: CASSQDVRETQYF.

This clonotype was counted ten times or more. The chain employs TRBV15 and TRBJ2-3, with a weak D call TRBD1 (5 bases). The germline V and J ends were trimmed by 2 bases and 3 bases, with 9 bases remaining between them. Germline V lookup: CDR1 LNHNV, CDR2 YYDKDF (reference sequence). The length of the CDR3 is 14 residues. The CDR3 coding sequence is TGTGCCACCAGCAGAAACCCAGGGACAGATACGCAGTATTTT. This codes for CATSRNPGTDTQYF.

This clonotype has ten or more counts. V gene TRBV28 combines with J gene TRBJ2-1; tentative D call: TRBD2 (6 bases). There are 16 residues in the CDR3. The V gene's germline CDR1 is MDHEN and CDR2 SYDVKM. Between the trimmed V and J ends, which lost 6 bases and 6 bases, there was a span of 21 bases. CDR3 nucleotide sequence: TGTGCCAGCAGAGCCTCAGCGGGTCTTTATTTCAATGAGCAGTTCTTC. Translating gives CASRASAGLYFNEQFF.

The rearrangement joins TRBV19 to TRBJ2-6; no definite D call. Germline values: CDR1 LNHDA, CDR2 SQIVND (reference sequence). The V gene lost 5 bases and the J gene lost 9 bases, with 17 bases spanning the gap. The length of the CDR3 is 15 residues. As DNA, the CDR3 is TGTGCCAGTAGTCCGCTCTTGTCGGGCTTCAACGTCCTGACTTTC. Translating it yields CASSPLLSGFNVLTF.

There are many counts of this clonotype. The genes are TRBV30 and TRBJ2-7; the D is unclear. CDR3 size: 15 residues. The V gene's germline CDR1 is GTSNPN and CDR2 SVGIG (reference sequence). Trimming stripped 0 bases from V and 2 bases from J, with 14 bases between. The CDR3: CAWSVPRPATYEQYF. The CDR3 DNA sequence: TGTGCCTGGAGTGTACCTCGGCCGGCGACCTACGAGCAGTACTTC.